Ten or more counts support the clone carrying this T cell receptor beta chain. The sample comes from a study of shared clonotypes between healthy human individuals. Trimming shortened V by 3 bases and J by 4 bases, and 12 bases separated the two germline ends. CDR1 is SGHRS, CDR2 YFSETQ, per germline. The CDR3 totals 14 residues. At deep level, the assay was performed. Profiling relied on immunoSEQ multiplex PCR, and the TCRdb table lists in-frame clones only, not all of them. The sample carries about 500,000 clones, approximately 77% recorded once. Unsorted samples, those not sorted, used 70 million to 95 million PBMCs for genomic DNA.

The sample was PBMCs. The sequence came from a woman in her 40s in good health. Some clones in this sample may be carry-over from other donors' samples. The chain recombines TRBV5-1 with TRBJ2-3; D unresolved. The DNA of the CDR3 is TGCGCCAGCAGCTCGGTACAGTCGGCAGATACGCAGTATTTT. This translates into CASSSVQSADTQYF.